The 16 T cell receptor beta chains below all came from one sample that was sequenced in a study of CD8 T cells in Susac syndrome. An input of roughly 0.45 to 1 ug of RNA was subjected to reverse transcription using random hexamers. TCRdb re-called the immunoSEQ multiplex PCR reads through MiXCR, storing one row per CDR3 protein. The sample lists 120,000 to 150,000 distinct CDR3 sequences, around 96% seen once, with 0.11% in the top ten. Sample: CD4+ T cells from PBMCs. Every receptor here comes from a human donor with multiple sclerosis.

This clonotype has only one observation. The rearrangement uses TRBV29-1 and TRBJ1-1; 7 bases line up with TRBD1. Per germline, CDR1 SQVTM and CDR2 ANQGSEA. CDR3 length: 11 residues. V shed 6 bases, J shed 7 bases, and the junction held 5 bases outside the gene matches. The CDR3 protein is CSVMPGGEAFF. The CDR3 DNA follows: TGCAGCGTAATGCCAGGGGGTGAAGCTTTCTTT.

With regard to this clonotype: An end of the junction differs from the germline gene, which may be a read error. CDR3 nucleotide sequence: TGTGCTAGCAGCTTAGGGGGACTAGCGGGAGCAGAGACCCAGTACTTC. The encoded protein is CASSLGGLAGAETQYF. This sequence joins TRBV7-7 and TRBJ2-5; TRBD2 aligns across 14 bases. Germline V lookup: CDR1 SSHAT, CDR2 FNYEAQ (reference sequence). CDR3 length: 16 residues.

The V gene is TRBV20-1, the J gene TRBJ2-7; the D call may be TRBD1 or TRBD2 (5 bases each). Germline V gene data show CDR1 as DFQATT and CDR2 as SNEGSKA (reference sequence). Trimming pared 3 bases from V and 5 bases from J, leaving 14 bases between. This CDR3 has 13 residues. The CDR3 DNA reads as TGCAGTGCTAGTGAGGGGAAAAAGGACGAGCAGTACTTC. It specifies CSASEGKKDEQYF.

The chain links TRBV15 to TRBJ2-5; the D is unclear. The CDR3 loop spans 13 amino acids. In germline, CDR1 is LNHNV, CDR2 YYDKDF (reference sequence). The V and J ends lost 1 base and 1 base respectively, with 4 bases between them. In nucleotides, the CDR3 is TGTGCCACCAGCAGAGGACTCCAAGAGACCCAGTACTTC. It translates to CATSRGLQETQYF.

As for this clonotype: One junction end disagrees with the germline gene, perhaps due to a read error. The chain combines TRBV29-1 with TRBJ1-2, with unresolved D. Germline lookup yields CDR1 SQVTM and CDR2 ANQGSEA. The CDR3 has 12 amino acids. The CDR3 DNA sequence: TGCAGCGTGGAAGAAACTAACTATGGCTACACCTTC. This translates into CSVEETNYGYTF.

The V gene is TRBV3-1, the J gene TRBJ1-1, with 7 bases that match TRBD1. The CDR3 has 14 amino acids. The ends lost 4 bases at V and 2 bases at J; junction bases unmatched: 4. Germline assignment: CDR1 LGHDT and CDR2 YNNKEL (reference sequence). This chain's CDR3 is CASSPGTVNTEAFF. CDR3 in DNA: TGTGCCAGCAGCCCGGGGACAGTAAACACTGAAGCTTTCTTT.

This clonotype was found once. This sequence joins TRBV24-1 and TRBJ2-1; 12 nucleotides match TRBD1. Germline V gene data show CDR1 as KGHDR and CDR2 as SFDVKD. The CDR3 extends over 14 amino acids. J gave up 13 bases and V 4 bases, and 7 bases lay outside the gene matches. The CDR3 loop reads CATSEGTGGLVQFF. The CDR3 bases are TGTGCCACCAGTGAGGGGACAGGGGGCTTGGTTCAGTTCTTC.

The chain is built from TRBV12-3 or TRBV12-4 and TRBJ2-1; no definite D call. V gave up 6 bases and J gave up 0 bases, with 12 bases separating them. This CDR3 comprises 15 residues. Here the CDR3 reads CASSPVPGSYNEQFF. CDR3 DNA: TGTGCCAGCAGCCCAGTCCCGGGCTCCTACAATGAGCAGTTCTTC.

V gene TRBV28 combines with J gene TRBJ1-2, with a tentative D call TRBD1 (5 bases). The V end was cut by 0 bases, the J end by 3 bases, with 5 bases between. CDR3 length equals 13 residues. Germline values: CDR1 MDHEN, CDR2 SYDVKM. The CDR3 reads CASSLWGHYGYTF. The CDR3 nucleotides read TGTGCCAGCAGTTTATGGGGACACTATGGCTACACCTTC.

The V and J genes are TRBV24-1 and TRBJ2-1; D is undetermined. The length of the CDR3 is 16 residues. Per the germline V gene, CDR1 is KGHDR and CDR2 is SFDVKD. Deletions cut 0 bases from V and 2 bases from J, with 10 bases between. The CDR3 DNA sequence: TGTGCCACCAGTGATTTGGCCCCCGAGACCTACAATGAGCAGTTCTTC. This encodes CATSDLAPETYNEQFF.

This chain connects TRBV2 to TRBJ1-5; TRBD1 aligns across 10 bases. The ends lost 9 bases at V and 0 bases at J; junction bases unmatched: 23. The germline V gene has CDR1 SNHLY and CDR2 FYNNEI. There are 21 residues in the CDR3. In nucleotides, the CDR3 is TGTGCCAGTATGGGAGTATTAGAGGAGGACAGGGGGTGGGTTAGCAATCAGCCCCAGCATTTT. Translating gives CASMGVLEEDRGWVSNQPQHF.

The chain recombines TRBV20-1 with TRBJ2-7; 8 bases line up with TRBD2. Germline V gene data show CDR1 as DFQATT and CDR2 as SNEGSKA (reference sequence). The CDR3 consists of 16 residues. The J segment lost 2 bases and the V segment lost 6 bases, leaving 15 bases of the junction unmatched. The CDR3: CSAAGSPSGLPYEQYF. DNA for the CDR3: TGCAGTGCCGCCGGGTCGCCTAGCGGGCTTCCCTACGAGCAGTACTTC.

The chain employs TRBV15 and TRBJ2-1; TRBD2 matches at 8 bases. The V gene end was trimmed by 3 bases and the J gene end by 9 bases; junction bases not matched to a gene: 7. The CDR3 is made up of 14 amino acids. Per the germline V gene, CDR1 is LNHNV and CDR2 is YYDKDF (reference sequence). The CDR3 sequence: CATSSVIAGLEQFF. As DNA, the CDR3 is TGTGCCACCAGCAGCGTAATAGCGGGGCTTGAGCAGTTCTTC.

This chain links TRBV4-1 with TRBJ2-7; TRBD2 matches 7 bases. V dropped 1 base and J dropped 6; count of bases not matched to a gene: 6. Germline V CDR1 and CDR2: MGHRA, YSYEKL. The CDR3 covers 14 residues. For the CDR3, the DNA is TGCGCCAGCAGCCAAGGAGGACTAGTCTTCGAGCAGTACTTC. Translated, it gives CASSQGGLVFEQYF.

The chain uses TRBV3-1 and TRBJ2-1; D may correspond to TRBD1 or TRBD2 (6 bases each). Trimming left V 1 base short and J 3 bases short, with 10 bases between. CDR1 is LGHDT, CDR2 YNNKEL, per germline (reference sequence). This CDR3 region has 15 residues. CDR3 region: CASSQGGAYYNEQFF. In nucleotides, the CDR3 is TGTGCCAGCAGCCAAGGGGGGGCTTACTACAATGAGCAGTTCTTC.

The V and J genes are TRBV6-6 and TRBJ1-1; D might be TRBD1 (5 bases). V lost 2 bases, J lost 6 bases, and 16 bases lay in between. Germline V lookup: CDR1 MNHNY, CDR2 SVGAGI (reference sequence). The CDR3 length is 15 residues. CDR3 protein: CASSYRDWGDSEAFF. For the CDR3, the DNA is TGTGCCAGCAGTTACAGAGACTGGGGCGACTCTGAAGCTTTCTTT.